The T cell receptor beta chain described here comes from a study of Ad26.COV2.S vaccination and SARS-CoV-2 variants. Study at large: In the study, Ad26.COV2.S was injected intramuscularly once, or twice 56 days apart.

Details on this clone: Its antigen is as yet unknown.

Treatment reported: roughly 19 received Ad26.COV2.S at low or high dose, single or two shots; about 5 received placebo; per-sample allocation not given. Samples were taken on day 63 after the first vaccine or placebo injection. In the vaccine, an Ad26 vector expressed the SARS-CoV-2 spike of the Wuhan strain. Data came from immunoSEQ multiplex PCR; TCRdb stores just in-frame clones and leaves some out. The repertoire has some 520,000 clones, around 90% of them found once; the top ten carry 9.5% to 15%. Study-wide results and limits: The TCR breadth and depth analyses may have understated or missed part of the total T cell responses.

The V end was cut by 5 bases, the J end by 5 bases, with 9 bases between. CDR3 length: 11 residues. From germline, CDR1 is GTSNPN and CDR2 SVGIG (reference sequence). This clonotype was obtained from a person aged 18-60 years who received the Ad26.COV2.S COVID-19 vaccine or a placebo. The rearrangement joins TRBV30 to TRBJ1-2; D is unresolved. The input for sequencing was peripheral blood, taken in a trial of Ad26.COV2.S vaccine versus placebo. The CDR3 coding sequence is TGTGCCTGGTGGGTTGGTTATGGCTACACCTTC. It encodes CAWWVGYGYTF.